This T cell receptor (beta chain) was recovered during a study of shared clonotypes between healthy human individuals. Study background: Aged 18 to 49, the donors were two women and a few men. Per donor, CD8 memory used one plate, CD8 naive used two, CD4 memory used three and CD4 naive used three.

Germline V lookup: CDR1 SNHLY, CDR2 FYNNEI. This CDR3 has 16 residues. V was clipped by 6 bases and J by 2 bases; unmatched bases: 7. The protocol was immunoSEQ multiplex PCR, while the TCRdb copy is restricted to in-frame clones and leaves out a portion. The profile shows hundreds of thousands of clones, roughly 70% of them singletons. The sample taken for sequencing was memory CD4+ T cells sorted from blood. The subset: CD45RA-negative fraction. The receptor was derived from a woman younger than 45 in good health. This sequence joins TRBV2 and TRBJ2-6; TRBD1 matches 7 bases. CDR3 in DNA: TGTGCCAGCAGCCCACGAACAGGGGCTGGGGCCAACGTCCTGACTTTC. Protein product: CASSPRTGAGANVLTF.